The TCR beta chain under discussion was sequenced for a study of cytomegalovirus exposure and HLA in healthy donors. Study at large: Across roughly 400 genotyped donors, 81% landed in the Caucasian-associated ancestry cluster.

Notes on the study in general: Later work showed greater clonal expansion in HLA-associated TCR beta chains than in equally common others.

Trimming took 5 bases from V and 0 from J; bases not matched to a gene: 6. In germline, CDR1 is LNHDA, CDR2 SQIVND (reference sequence). There are 16 residues in the CDR3. Comment on this clone: Its antigen is not identified.

Use of 60 Vbeta and 13 Jbeta primers characterized the PCR. Sequenced by immunoSEQ multiplex PCR; TCRdb stores in-frame clones only, minus some. The table has 140,000 or so clones, approximately 78% seen once. Sequencing was carried out using PBMCs. V usage is TRBV19 and J usage is TRBJ1-3, with 8 nucleotides matching TRBD1. The TCR was taken from a female donor in good health and CMV-seronegative. CDR3 bases: TGTGCCAGTAGTCTTCGGACAGGGCTCTCTGGAAACACCATATATTTT. Translation gives CASSLRTGLSGNTIYF.